Many counts were recorded for the clone carrying this TCR beta chain. Its antigen is not known. The data were taken from a study of T cells after yellow fever vaccination. Study-wide points: Post-booster repertoires contained most primary-vaccination clones again (approximately 97% CD4, 88% CD8). Weaker, the secondary response had a peak occurring faster, on day 5 versus 15.

Trimming left V 0 bases short and J 7 bases short, with 13 bases between. Germline V gene sequence: CDR1 SGHTA, CDR2 FQGNSA. The CDR3 totals 14 residues. TCRdb ran MiXCR on the 5' RACE reads and lists one entry per CDR3 protein. The table lists around 310,000 distinct CDR3 sequences, roughly 4.3% of them singletons. The material was PBMCs, obtained 5 days after the yellow fever booster vaccination. This TCR was sampled from a man aged 18 to 35 who received the YFV17D yellow fever vaccine. The V gene is TRBV7-2, the J gene TRBJ2-7; D assignment may be TRBD1 or TRBD2 (6 bases each). The CDR3 coding sequence is TGTGCCAGCAGCTTAGCGGGGGGCAGGGATGAGCAGTACTTC. Protein product: CASSLAGGRDEQYF.